What follows are 16 T cell receptor beta chains derived from one specimen sequenced in a study of blood T cell repertoires in COVID-19. Produced via immunoSEQ multiplex PCR; TCRdb's table is partial and in-frame only. The profile covers roughly 180,000 clones, with about 85% appearing a single time and roughly 1.1% taken by the ten largest. The sequenced sample consisted of peripheral blood. The receptors were sampled from a man aged 55-75 years who had recovered from COVID-19.

This chain connects TRBV5-1 to TRBJ1-1; 7 positions match TRBD1. The CDR3 has 15 amino acids. J was trimmed by 6 bases and V by 0 bases; bases with no gene match: 8. Germline V CDR1 and CDR2: SGHRS, YFSETQ. CDR3 in amino acids: CASSLGTGLGSEAFF. The CDR3 DNA reads as TGCGCCAGCAGCTTGGGGACAGGTTTGGGTTCTGAAGCTTTCTTT.

This clone was observed a single time. The V and J genes are TRBV5-6 and TRBJ2-7; D might be TRBD2 (6 bases). The CDR3 extends over 18 amino acids. CDR1 is SGHDT, CDR2 YYEEEE, per germline. The germline V and J ends were trimmed by 2 bases and 5 bases, with 26 bases remaining between them. The CDR3 is CASSLRRSGGWERDEQYF. Written as DNA, the CDR3 is TGTGCCAGCAGCTTAAGGCGCTCGGGCGGCTGGGAGCGGGACGAGCAGTACTTC.

The chain employs TRBV18 and TRBJ1-5; D is ambiguous. CDR3 length: 15 amino acids. Germline V CDR1 and CDR2: KGHSH, LQKENI. The V end was cut by 3 bases, the J end by 7 bases, with 16 bases between. The CDR3 loop is CASSPDVPGGQPQHF. CDR3 nucleotides: TGTGCCAGCTCACCCGACGTCCCGGGAGGGCAGCCCCAGCATTTT.

The rearrangement joins TRBV27 to TRBJ1-1; D call uncertain. This CDR3 has 15 residues. Deletions cut 7 bases from V and 1 base from J, with 16 bases between. Germline assignment: CDR1 MNHEY and CDR2 SMNVEV (reference sequence). The CDR3 loop reads CASNVDRGWNTEAFF. CDR3 in DNA: TGTGCCAGCAACGTTGACCGCGGATGGAACACTGAAGCTTTCTTT.

This clone is a singleton in its sample. This chain uses TRBV7-2 with TRBJ2-5; TRBD1 agrees at 8 bases. The CDR3 is made up of 16 amino acids. Trimming removed 1 base from V and 2 bases from J; junction bases left unmatched: 6. Germline CDR1 and CDR2: SGHTA and FQGNSA. The CDR3 DNA reads TGTGCCAGCAGCTTAGGGCAGGGGGCAGGGCAAGAGACCCAGTACTTC. This encodes CASSLGQGAGQETQYF.

The chain has TRBV7-2 and TRBJ2-2, with TRBD2 identical over 11 bases. Germline CDR1 and CDR2: SGHTA and FQGNSA. The CDR3 extends over 16 amino acids. Trimming cost V 5 bases and J 5 bases; bases outside gene matches: 7. This CDR3 is CASSLTSGGETGELFF. For the CDR3, the DNA is TGTGCCAGCAGCCTTACTAGCGGGGGCGAAACCGGGGAGCTGTTTTTT.

The chain uses TRBV27 and TRBJ2-7; 9 positions match TRBD2. The CDR3 runs 15 residues. Germline CDR1 and CDR2: MNHEY and SMNVEV (reference sequence). Trimming took 5 bases from V and 6 from J; bases not matched to a gene: 11. DNA of the CDR3: TGTGCCAGCAGTAAGGGCGGGGGGGACTTTCGCGAGCAGTACTTC. The encoded protein is CASSKGGGDFREQYF.

The J gene is TRBJ1-3, the V gene TRBV6-6, with D uncertain. The V gene's germline CDR1 is MNHNY and CDR2 SVGAGI (reference sequence). This CDR3 spans 15 amino acids. Trimming pared 6 bases from V and 0 bases from J, leaving 12 bases between. Written as DNA, the CDR3 is TGTGCCAGCAGCTACGTCAGCGACTCTGGAAACACCATATATTTT. Its protein product is CASSYVSDSGNTIYF.

The chain has TRBV4-1 and TRBJ2-1; possibly TRBD1 for D (6 bases). The CDR3 loop spans 17 amino acids. Per germline, CDR1 MGHRA and CDR2 YSYEKL. V shed 7 bases and J shed 7 bases, with 26 bases lying between them. CDR3 nucleotide sequence: TGCGCCAGCACCCGGATGGGGAACAGGGCGGTCATGAATGAGCAGTTCTTC. Protein sequence: CASTRMGNRAVMNEQFF.

This sequence joins TRBV5-4 and TRBJ2-2; 8 bases align to TRBD1. The CDR3 extends over 15 amino acids. V was clipped by 5 bases and J by 3 bases; unmatched bases: 6. The germline gives CDR1 SGHNT, CDR2 YYREEE (reference sequence). The DNA of the CDR3 is TGTGCCAGCAGTCGGGACAGGCTGTACACCGGGGAGCTGTTTTTT. Translation: CASSRDRLYTGELFF.

The CDR3 loop reads CASSFSGGTEAFF. Here the CDR3 DNA reads TGTGCCAGCAGTTTTTCAGGGGGAACTGAAGCTTTCTTT. V gene TRBV6-6 combines with J gene TRBJ1-1; TRBD1 aligns across 7 bases. With 4 bases clipped from V and 5 bases from J, the junction kept 4 bases outside the gene matches. Germline V CDR1 and CDR2: MNHNY, SVGAGI (reference sequence). The CDR3 spans 13 residues.

The gene calls are TRBV12-3 or TRBV12-4 and TRBJ1-5; TRBD1 is a possible D gene (5 bases). V gave up 6 bases and J gave up 7 bases, with 13 bases separating them. This CDR3 contains 13 residues. This CDR3 is CASRGGRWQPQHF. CDR3 nucleotides: TGTGCCAGCAGGGGGGGACGATGGCAGCCCCAGCATTTT.

The chain recombines TRBV4-3 with TRBJ2-5; 7 bases align to TRBD2. Germline trimming cut 1 base from V and 4 bases from J; bases unmatched to any gene: 3. The germline V gene has CDR1 LGHNA and CDR2 YSLEER. The CDR3 covers 14 residues. CDR3: CASSQGRGVETQYF. The CDR3 bases are TGCGCCAGCAGCCAAGGTCGGGGGGTAGAGACCCAGTACTTC.

The chain employs TRBV6-1 and TRBJ2-3, with 14 bases fitting TRBD2. This CDR3 has 20 residues. The V gene's germline CDR1 is MNHNS and CDR2 SASEGT. V lost 3 bases and J lost 3; bases outside the gene matches: 14. CDR3 coding DNA: TGTGCCAGCAGTGATTCCCCGACTAGCGGGGGGGCCTTGATGACAGATACGCAGTATTTT. Translation: CASSDSPTSGGALMTDTQYF.

This rearrangement joins TRBV5-1 to TRBJ1-4; D not certain. CDR1 is SGHRS, CDR2 YFSETQ, per germline. This CDR3 contains 15 residues. The V gene lost 3 bases and the J gene lost 2 bases, with 11 bases spanning the gap. CDR3: CASSSSGGTNEKLFF. In DNA, the CDR3 is TGCGCCAGCAGCTCGTCAGGAGGGACTAATGAAAAACTGTTTTTT.

This clone was counted a few times. V and J are TRBV7-3 and TRBJ2-1, with TRBD2 matching over 12 bases. V lost 5 bases and J lost 4; bases outside the gene matches: 12. There are 18 residues in the CDR3. Looked up from germline, CDR1 is SGHTA and CDR2 is FQGTGA. CDR3 nucleotide sequence: TGTGCCAGCAGCCCCTACCAGCTAGCGGGGGGGCGATACAATGAGCAGTTCTTC. Encoded protein: CASSPYQLAGGRYNEQFF.